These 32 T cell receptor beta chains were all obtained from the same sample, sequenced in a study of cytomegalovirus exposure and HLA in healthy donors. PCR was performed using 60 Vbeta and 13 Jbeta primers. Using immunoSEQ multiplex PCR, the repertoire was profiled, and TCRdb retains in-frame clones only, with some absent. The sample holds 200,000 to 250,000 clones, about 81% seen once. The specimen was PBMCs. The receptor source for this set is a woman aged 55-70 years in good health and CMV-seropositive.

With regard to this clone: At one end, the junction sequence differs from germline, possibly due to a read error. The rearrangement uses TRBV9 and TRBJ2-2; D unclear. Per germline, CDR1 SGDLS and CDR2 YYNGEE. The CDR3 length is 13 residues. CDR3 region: CASSVASGGELFF. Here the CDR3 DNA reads TGTGCCAGCAGTGTAGCATCGGGCGGGGAGCTGTTTTTT.

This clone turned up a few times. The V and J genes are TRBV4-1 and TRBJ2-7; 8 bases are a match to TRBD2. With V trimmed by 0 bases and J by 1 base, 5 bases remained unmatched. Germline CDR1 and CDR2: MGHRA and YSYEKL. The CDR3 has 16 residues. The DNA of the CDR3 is TGCGCCAGCAGCCAAGAGGTCACTAGCGGATCCTACGAGCAGTACTTC. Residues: CASSQEVTSGSYEQYF.

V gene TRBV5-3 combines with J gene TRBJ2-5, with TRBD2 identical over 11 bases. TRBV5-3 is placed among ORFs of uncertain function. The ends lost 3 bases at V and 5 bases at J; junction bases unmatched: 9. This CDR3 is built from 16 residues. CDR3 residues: CARSWRILAGGETQYF. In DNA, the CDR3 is TGTGCCAGAAGCTGGAGGATTCTAGCGGGAGGTGAGACCCAGTACTTC.

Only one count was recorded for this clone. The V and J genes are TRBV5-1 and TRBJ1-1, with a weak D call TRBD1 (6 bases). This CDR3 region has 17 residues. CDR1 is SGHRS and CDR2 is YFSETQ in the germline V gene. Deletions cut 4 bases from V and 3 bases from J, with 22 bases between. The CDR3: CASSEAVGGPLDTEAFF. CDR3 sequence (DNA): TGCGCCAGCAGCGAGGCCGTAGGGGGACCGTTAGACACTGAAGCTTTCTTT.

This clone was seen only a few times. DNA of the CDR3: TGTGCCATCAAGACAGGGCCGGAGGGGAACACTGAAGCTTTCTTT. This gives the protein CAIKTGPEGNTEAFF. J is TRBJ1-1 and V is TRBV10-3; 7 bases are a match to TRBD1. The V gene's germline CDR1 is ENHRY and CDR2 SYGVKD. The CDR3 sequence is 15 residues long. Trimming removed 7 bases from V and 1 base from J; junction bases left unmatched: 9.

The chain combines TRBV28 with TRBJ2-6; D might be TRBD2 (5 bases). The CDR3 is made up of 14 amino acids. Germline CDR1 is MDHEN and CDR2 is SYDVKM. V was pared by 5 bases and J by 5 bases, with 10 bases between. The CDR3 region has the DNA TGTGCCAGCAGTCTCCCCGGGAGGGCCAACGTCCTGACTTTC. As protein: CASSLPGRANVLTF. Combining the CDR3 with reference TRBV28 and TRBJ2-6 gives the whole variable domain DVKVTQSSRYLVKRTGEKVFLECVQDMDHENMFWYRQDPGLGLRLIYFSYDVKMKEKGDIPEGYSVSREKKERFSLILESASTNQTSMYLCASSLPGRANVLTFGAGSRLTVL.

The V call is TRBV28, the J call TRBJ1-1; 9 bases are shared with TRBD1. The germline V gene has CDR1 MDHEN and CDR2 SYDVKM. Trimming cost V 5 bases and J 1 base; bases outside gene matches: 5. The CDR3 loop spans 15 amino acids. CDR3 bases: TGTGCCAGCAGTGTAACAGGGGGCGAGAACACTGAAGCTTTCTTT. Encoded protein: CASSVTGGENTEAFF.

The CDR3 bases are TGCGCCAGCAGCCAAGACAGTGGGGCGGGAGTGTTGTACTTC. Residues: CASSQDSGAGVLYF. The V gene is TRBV4-1, the J gene TRBJ2-7, with 7 nucleotides matching TRBD2. This CDR3 has 14 amino acids. The ends lost 0 bases at V and 12 bases at J; junction bases unmatched: 11. Germline-derived CDR1 and CDR2 are MGHRA and YSYEKL.

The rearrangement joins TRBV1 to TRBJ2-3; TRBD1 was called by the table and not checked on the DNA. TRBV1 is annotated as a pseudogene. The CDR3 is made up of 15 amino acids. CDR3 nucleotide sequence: TGCACCAGCAGCCAAGGGACAGGGGTTACAGATACGCAGTATTTT. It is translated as CTSSQGTGVTDTQYF.

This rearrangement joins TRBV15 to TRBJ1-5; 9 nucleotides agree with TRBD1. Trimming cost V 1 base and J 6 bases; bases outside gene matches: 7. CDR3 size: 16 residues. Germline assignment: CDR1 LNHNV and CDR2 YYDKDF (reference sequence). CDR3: CATSRGDRERGQPQHF. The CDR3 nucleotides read TGTGCCACCAGCAGAGGGGACAGGGAAAGAGGTCAGCCCCAGCATTTT.

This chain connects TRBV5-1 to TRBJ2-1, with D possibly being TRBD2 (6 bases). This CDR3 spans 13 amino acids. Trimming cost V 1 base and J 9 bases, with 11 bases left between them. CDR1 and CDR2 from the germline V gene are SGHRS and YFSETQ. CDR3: CASSLWRESEQFF. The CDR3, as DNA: TGCGCCAGCAGCTTGTGGCGGGAAAGTGAGCAGTTCTTC.

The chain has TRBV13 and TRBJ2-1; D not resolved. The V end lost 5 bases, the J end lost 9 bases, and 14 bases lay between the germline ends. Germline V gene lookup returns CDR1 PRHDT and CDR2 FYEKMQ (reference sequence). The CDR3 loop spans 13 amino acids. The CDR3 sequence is CASSLRLTVEQFF. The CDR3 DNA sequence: TGTGCCAGCAGCCTAAGACTGACTGTTGAGCAGTTCTTC.

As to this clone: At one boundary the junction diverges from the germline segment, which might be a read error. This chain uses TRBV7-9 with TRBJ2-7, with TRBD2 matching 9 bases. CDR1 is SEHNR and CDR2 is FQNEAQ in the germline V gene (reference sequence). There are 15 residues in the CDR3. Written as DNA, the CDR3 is TGTTCCAGCAGCTTCGTTCTAGCGGGACCCCACGAGCAGTACTTC. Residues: CSSSFVLAGPHEQYF.

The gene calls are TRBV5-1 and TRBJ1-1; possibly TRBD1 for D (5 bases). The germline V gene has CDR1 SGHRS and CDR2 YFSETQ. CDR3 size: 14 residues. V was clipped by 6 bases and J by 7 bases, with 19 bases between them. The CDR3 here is CASTPDNTRFEAFF. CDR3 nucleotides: TGCGCCAGCACCCCGGACAACACTCGATTTGAAGCTTTCTTT.

CDR3 loop: CASSQDLVREQFF. The CDR3 DNA sequence: TGCGCCAGCAGCCAAGATCTCGTGAGAGAGCAGTTCTTC. The chain links TRBV4-1 to TRBJ2-1; D call uncertain. This CDR3 contains 13 residues. Germline CDR1 MGHRA, CDR2 YSYEKL. Trimming cost V 0 bases and J 10 bases, with 10 bases left between them.

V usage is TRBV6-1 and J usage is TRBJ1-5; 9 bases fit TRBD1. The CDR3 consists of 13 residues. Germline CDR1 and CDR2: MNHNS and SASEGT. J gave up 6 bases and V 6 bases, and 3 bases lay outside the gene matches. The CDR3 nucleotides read TGTGCCAGCAGCACAGGGGGCCTTCAGCCCCAGCATTTT. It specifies CASSTGGLQPQHF.

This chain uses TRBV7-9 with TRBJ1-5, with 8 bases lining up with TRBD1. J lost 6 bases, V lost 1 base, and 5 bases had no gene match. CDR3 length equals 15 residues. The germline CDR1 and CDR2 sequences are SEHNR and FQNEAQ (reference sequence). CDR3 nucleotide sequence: TGTGCCAGCAGCTTAGGAGACAGGGGATTTCAGCCCCAGCATTTT. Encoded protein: CASSLGDRGFQPQHF.

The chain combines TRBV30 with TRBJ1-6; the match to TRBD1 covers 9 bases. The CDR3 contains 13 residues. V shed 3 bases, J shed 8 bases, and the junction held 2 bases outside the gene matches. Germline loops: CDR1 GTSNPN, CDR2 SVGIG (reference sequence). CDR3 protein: CAWRGTGYSPLHF. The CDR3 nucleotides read TGTGCCTGGAGGGGGACAGGGTATTCACCCCTCCACTTT.

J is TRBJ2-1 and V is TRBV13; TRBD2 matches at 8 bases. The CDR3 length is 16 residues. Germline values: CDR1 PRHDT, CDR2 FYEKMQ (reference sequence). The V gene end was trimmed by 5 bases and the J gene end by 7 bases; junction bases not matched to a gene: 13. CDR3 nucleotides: TGTGCCAGCAGCCTAAGTGGGTCTAGCGGGTTTAATGAGCAGTTCTTC. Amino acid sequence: CASSLSGSSGFNEQFF.

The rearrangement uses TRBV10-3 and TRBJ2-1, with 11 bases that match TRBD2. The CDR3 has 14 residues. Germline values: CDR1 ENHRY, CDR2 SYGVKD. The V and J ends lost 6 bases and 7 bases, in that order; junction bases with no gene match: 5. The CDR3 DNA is TGTGCCATCAGAGCGGGACTAGCGGATAATGAGCAGTTCTTC. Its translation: CAIRAGLADNEQFF.

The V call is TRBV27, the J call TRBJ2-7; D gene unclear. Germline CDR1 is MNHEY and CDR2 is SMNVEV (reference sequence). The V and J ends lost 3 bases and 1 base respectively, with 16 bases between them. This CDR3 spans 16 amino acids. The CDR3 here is CASSFVKTLGSYEQYF. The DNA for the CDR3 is TGTGCCAGCAGTTTTGTTAAGACGCTAGGATCCTACGAGCAGTACTTC.

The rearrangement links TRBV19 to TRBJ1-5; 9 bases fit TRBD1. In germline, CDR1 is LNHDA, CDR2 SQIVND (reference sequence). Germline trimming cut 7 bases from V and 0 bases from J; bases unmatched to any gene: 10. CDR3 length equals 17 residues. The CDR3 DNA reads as TGTGCCAGTAAAGGCGGACAGGGGCCTAATAGCAATCAGCCCCAGCATTTT. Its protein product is CASKGGQGPNSNQPQHF.

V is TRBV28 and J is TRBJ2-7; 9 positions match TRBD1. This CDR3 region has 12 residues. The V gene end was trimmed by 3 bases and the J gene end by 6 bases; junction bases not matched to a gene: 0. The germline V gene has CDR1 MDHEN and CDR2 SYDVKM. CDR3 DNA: TGTGCCAGCAGTTTGGACAGGGGCGAGCAGTACTTC. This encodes CASSLDRGEQYF.

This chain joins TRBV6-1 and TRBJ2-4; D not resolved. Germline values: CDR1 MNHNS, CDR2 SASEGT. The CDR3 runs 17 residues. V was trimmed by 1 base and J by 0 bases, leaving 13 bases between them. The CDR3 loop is CASSEGISRLAKNIQYF. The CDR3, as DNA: TGTGCCAGCAGTGAAGGCATCTCTAGGTTAGCCAAAAACATTCAGTACTTC.

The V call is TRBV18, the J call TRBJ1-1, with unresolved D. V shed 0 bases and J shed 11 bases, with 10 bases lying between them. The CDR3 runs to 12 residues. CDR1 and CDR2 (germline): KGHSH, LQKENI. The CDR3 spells CASSPPSHQAFF. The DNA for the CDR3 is TGTGCCAGCTCACCACCCTCCCACCAGGCTTTCTTT. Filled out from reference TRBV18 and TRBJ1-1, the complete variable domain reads NAGVMQNPRHLVRRRGQEARLRCSPMKGHSHVYWYRQLPEEGLKFMVYLQKENIIDESGMPKERFSAEFPKEGPSILRIQQVVRGDSAAYFCASSPPSHQAFFGQGTRLTVV.

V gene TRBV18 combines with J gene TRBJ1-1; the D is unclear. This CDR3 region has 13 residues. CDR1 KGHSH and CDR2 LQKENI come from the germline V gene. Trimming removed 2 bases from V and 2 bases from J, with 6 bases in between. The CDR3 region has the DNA TGTGCCAGCTCACCATCCCTCAACACTGAAGCTTTCTTT. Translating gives CASSPSLNTEAFF.

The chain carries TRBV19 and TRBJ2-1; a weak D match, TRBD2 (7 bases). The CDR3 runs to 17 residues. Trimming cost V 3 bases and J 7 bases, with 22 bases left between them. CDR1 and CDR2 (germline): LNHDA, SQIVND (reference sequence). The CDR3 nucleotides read TGTGCCAGTAGTATCATGGGGGGGGCTTCTACAACGAATGAGCAGTTCTTC. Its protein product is CASSIMGGASTTNEQFF.

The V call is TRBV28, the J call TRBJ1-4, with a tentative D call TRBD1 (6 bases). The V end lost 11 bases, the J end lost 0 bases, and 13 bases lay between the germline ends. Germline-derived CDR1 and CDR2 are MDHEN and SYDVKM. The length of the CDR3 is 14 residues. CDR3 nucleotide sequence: TGTGCCCTATCACAGGGCTCAACTAATGAAAAACTGTTTTTT. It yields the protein CALSQGSTNEKLFF.

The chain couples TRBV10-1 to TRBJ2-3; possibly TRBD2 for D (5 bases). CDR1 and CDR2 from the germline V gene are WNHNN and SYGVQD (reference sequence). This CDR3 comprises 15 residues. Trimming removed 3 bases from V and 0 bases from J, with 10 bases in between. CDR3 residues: CASSDSGSSTDTQYF. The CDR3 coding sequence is TGCGCCAGCAGTGATTCGGGATCTAGCACAGATACGCAGTATTTT.

This chain's CDR3 is CASSPRRGDQETQYF. DNA of the CDR3: TGTGCCAGCAGCCCAAGGCGGGGGGACCAAGAGACCCAGTACTTC. The chain carries TRBV7-2 and TRBJ2-5; 8 positions agree with TRBD2. Per the germline V gene, CDR1 is SGHTA and CDR2 is FQGNSA. The CDR3 totals 15 residues. Trimming at V came to 5 bases and at J to 0 bases, leaving 5 bases not matched to a gene.

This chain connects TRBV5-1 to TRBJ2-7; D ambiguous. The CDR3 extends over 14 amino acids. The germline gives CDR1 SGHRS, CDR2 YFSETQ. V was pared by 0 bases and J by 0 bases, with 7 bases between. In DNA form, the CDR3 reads TGCGCCAGCAGCTTGGCGTCTACCTCCTACGAGCAGTACTTC. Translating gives CASSLASTSYEQYF.

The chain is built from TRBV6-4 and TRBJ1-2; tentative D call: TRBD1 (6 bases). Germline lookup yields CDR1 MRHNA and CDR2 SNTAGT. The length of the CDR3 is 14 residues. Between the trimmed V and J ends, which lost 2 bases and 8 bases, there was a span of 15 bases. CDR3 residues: CASSDGSRGSGYTF. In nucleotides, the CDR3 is TGTGCCAGCAGTGACGGCTCCAGGGGAAGCGGCTACACCTTC.